The entry that follows covers one TCR beta chain sequence. The antigen it binds to is not known. No qualities accompany the bases; no much larger clone lies one base away. TCRbeta CDR3 regions were amplified from genomic DNA using the immunoSEQ Assay, a bias-controlled multiplex PCR. As for the authors' bioinformatics: Within the assay, amplification of reference gene primers was used to estimate how many nucleated cells each sample contained. To quantify the absolute abundance of each unique TCRbeta CDR3 rearrangement, sequence reads were collapsed and filtered. For each sample, productive Simpson clonality was calculated as the square root of Simpson's diversity index over productive rearrangements. TCRdb obtained this table from immuneACCESS and retained in-frame rearrangements with V and J assigned. These tables miss some clones; where compared with another copy, unresolved V genes account for less than half of the shortfall, and the remainder is unexplained. V, J and clone size reflect that table, while D and trimming were determined from the DNA. This sample is represented by 200,000 to 300,000 clones; about 90% of them were singletons. Of the sample, 0.87% is held by the ten largest clones.

Enrolling through a virtual design, the prospective study's participants ranged in age from roughly 18 to 95 years and lived across roughly 23 United States geographic areas. In the prospective study, cohorts were assigned on the basis of participant-reported clinical history obtained from a screening survey and a study questionnaire. A participant counted as exposed if, within 2 weeks of entering the study, that participant had been in contact with someone who had a PCR-confirmed or clinician-diagnosed COVID-19 case. In the prospective study, whole blood, serum and a nasopharyngeal or oropharyngeal swab were collected from each participant by mobile phlebotomists. Prospective study participants could optionally give additional blood draws and questionnaires over an approximately two-month period. Blood samples from the prospective study were shipped frozen or at room temperature prior to DNA extraction.

From the cysteine through the phenylalanine, the CDR3 covers 14 amino acids. CDR3 DNA only is kept here, 42 bases in frame from base 1. Germline trimming: 3 bases from V, 4 bases from J; junction bases outside gene matches: 6. Sequences SGDLS (CDR1) and YYNGEE (CDR2) are obtained from the germline V gene. These data belong to a study of blood T cell repertoires in COVID-19 (dated by TCRdb to 2019 to 2021). About the full investigation: Samples from collaborators originated in the United States, Italy and Spain and spanned both the acute and convalescent phases of COVID-19. The material from the prospective study consisted of cDNA or gDNA derived from T cells, B-cell-depleted T cells, or PBMCs. Subjects who had been exposed to COVID-19, were actively infected with it, or had recovered from it provided the deeply sampled blood TCRbeta repertoires that made up the dataset. A freely available public database, intended as a resource for researchers studying the immune response to SARS-CoV-2, is where the repertoires were released. Samples came from the ongoing ImmuneRACE study (first 160 participants) plus 1,254 subjects from 6 global collaborators. Nearly every sample came with metadata listing a de-identified subject ID, COVID-19 status, age in years and sex. Where available, HLA class I and class II types were taken from metadata supplied by the sample provider and were not determined by assay-based typing.

Here is what the overall study found, with its caveats: Clinical and demographic metadata were provided uncurated, with the amount varying by source and participant.

Source material: PBMCs or T cells enriched from blood (not recorded which). The receptor's source is a middle-aged man who had been exposed to COVID-19. The rearrangement joined TRBV9 to TRBJ1-1, with 7 bases in between that match TRBD1. The nucleotide sequence is given as TGTGCCAGCAGCGGACGAGGGGGCGTCACTGAAGCTTTCTTT. Translated, it gives CASSGRGGVTEAFF.